This T cell receptor beta chain was sequenced for a study of blood T cell repertoires in COVID-19. TCRdb's copy holds only in-frame clones and misses some; the assay was immunoSEQ multiplex PCR. The repertoire holds approximately 350,000 clones, with more than 85% as singletons. The ends lost 8 bases at V and 6 bases at J; junction bases unmatched: 4. CDR3 length: 13 amino acids. Germline CDR1 MDHEN, CDR2 SYDVKM. Enrolled through a virtual design, the participants were between about 18 and 100 years of age and came from fewer than 30 US areas. Cohorts were determined from participant-reported clinical history. Two negative PCRs, clearance, or symptom resolution characterized the recovered Cohort 3 donors.

The chain has TRBV28 and TRBJ1-4; 9 bases match TRBD1. The sequenced sample consisted of PBMCs or T cells enriched from blood (not recorded which). This clonotype originated in a woman aged 25 to 39 who had recovered from COVID-19. CDR3 region: CASEGQGYEKLFF. For the CDR3, the DNA is TGTGCCAGCGAAGGACAGGGGTATGAAAAACTGTTTTTT.